The next 15 T cell receptor beta chains were all read from a single sample in a study of OX40 agonist ivuxolimab in advanced cancers. Assay: immunoSEQ multiplex PCR; the TCRdb copy retains only in-frame clones and omits some. The repertoire has roughly 61,000 clones, about nine tenths of them found once; the top ten carry around 25%. The sample in question was CD4+ or CD8+ T cells sorted from blood, obtained in a trial of the OX40 agonist ivuxolimab. The receptor set was obtained from an adult with an advanced solid tumor such as melanoma, head and neck, liver or kidney cancer.

The chain combines TRBV9 with TRBJ2-3, with no clear D. V was clipped by 0 bases and J by 0 bases, with 8 bases between them. This CDR3 has 15 residues. Germline V CDR1 and CDR2: SGDLS, YYNGEE. The CDR3 nucleotides read TGTGCCAGCAGCGTAGCTTCGTGGAGCACAGATACGCAGTATTTT. Translation: CASSVASWSTDTQYF.

The genes are TRBV4-3 and TRBJ2-7; 8 bases match TRBD1. The CDR3 sequence is 14 residues long. After removal of 4 bases from V and 5 bases from J, the junction contained 7 bases not matched to a gene. The germline CDR1 and CDR2 sequences are LGHNA and YSLEER. The CDR3: CASSPRGQDDEQYF. The CDR3 nucleotides are TGCGCCAGCAGCCCCAGGGGGCAAGATGACGAGCAGTACTTC.

Worth noting for this clone: Other DNA variants within this sample encode the same CDR3. The gene calls are TRBV11-3 and TRBJ2-3; D call uncertain. CDR1 is SGHNT, CDR2 YENEEA, per germline. There are 12 residues in the CDR3. Trimming took off 4 bases at V and 2 bases at J, with 4 bases between the two ends. CDR3 protein: CASSSFTDTQYF. The CDR3, as DNA: TGTGCCAGCAGCTCATTCACAGATACGCAGTATTTT.

The chain recombines TRBV27 with TRBJ2-3; D is perhaps TRBD1 or TRBD2 (5 bases each). Germline V gene lookup returns CDR1 MNHEY and CDR2 SMNVEV (reference sequence). V shed 4 bases and J shed 2 bases, with 13 bases lying between them. The CDR3 extends over 15 amino acids. The CDR3 DNA reads as TGTGCCAGCAGTTACGGGACGCCTCCCACAGATACGCAGTATTTT. Translation: CASSYGTPPTDTQYF.

CDR3 nucleotide sequence: TGTGCCAGCAGTGCCTTGAGGATCACAGATACGCAGTATTTT. Residues: CASSALRITDTQYF. V and J are TRBV6-6 and TRBJ2-3; D unresolved. The CDR3 covers 14 residues. CDR1 is MNHNY, CDR2 SVGAGI, per germline (reference sequence). V gave up 5 bases and J gave up 2 bases, with 11 bases separating them.

CDR3 amino acids: CAIGAGPDTQYF. In DNA, the CDR3 is TGTGCGATCGGGGCGGGACCAGATACGCAGTATTTT. The rearrangement joins TRBV12-1 to TRBJ2-3; the table names TRBD2, a call not compared with the DNA. TRBV12-1 is a pseudogene. The CDR3 extends over 12 amino acids.

The rearrangement joins TRBV30 to TRBJ2-3, with 9 bases that match TRBD1. The CDR3 is made up of 15 amino acids. The J segment lost 0 bases and the V segment lost 6 bases, leaving 7 bases of the junction unmatched. Germline V lookup: CDR1 GTSNPN, CDR2 SVGIG (reference sequence). CDR3 protein: CACNTGGTSTDTQYF. CDR3 coding DNA: TGTGCCTGTAACACAGGGGGCACTAGCACAGATACGCAGTATTTT.

The genes are TRBV19 and TRBJ1-2, with D tentatively TRBD1 (6 bases). Trimming cost V 6 bases and J 4 bases, with 18 bases left between them. This CDR3 is 15 amino acids long. The V gene's germline CDR1 is LNHDA and CDR2 SQIVND (reference sequence). DNA of the CDR3: TGTGCCAGTAGCACCGTTGGGGGGGCTGGCTATGGCTACACCTTC. As protein: CASSTVGGAGYGYTF.

This clone was counted a single time. Written as DNA, the CDR3 is TGCGCCAGCAGCCAAGCGGGGACAGGGCAGAGAAACACCATATATTTT. It translates to CASSQAGTGQRNTIYF. This rearrangement joins TRBV4-3 to TRBJ1-3, with 9 bases lining up with TRBD1. The CDR3 sequence is 16 residues long. In germline, CDR1 is LGHNA, CDR2 YSLEER. Trimming at V came to 1 base and at J to 5 bases, leaving 6 bases not matched to a gene.

The chain employs TRBV7-6 and TRBJ1-1; a weak D match, TRBD1 (6 bases). Germline lookup yields CDR1 SGHVS and CDR2 FNYEAQ. The CDR3 length is 11 residues. Trimming removed 6 bases at V and 7 bases at J, with 9 bases between. The CDR3: CASSTGFEAFF. Here the CDR3 DNA reads TGTGCCAGCAGTACAGGGTTTGAAGCTTTCTTT.

This rearrangement joins TRBV6-5 to TRBJ1-1; D is possibly TRBD1 (5 bases). Germline CDR1 is MNHEY and CDR2 is SVGAGI. The germline V and J ends were trimmed by 8 bases and 4 bases, with 17 bases remaining between them. The CDR3 sequence is 14 residues long. The CDR3 region has the DNA TGTGCCAGCGCGGGGCTGCGAATCGTCACTGAAGCTTTCTTT. Protein: CASAGLRIVTEAFF.

The V call is TRBV28, the J call TRBJ2-4; D not certain. Germline V gives CDR1 MDHEN, CDR2 SYDVKM. With 7 bases removed from V and 4 bases from J, the gap between germline ends came to 11 bases. This CDR3 has 13 residues. The CDR3 DNA follows: TGTGCCAGCACCCCCAATAGGAAAAACATTCAGTACTTC. It encodes CASTPNRKNIQYF.

The chain links TRBV19 to TRBJ1-1; D ambiguous. In germline, CDR1 is LNHDA, CDR2 SQIVND (reference sequence). V was clipped by 1 base and J by 4 bases, with 4 bases between them. This CDR3 has 12 residues. The CDR3 DNA is TGTGCCAGTAGTATAGGACTCACTGAAGCTTTCTTT. Amino acid sequence: CASSIGLTEAFF. The complete variable domain, with remaining parts taken from reference TRBV19 and TRBJ1-1, reads DGGITQSPKYLFRKEGQNVTLSCEQNLNHDAMYWYRQDPGQGLRLIYYSQIVNDFQKGDIAEGYSVSREKKESFPLTVTSAQKNPTAFYLCASSIGLTEAFFGQGTRLTVV.

This chain connects TRBV6-5 to TRBJ1-1; a weak D match, TRBD1 (5 bases). In germline, CDR1 is MNHEY, CDR2 SVGAGI. The CDR3 is made up of 13 amino acids. Trimming removed 5 bases from V and 4 bases from J, with 11 bases in between. The CDR3 region has the DNA TGTGCCAGCAGTGGGGGAAGGATCACTGAAGCTTTCTTT. Translating it yields CASSGGRITEAFF.

The genes are TRBV27 and TRBJ1-5; tentatively, D is TRBD1 (6 bases). CDR1 is MNHEY, CDR2 SMNVEV, per germline (reference sequence). Trimming took 5 bases from V and 3 from J, leaving 11 bases between them. The length of the CDR3 is 14 residues. The CDR3 bases are TGTGCCAGCAGTCCAAGACAGGCCAATCAGCCCCAGCATTTT. This sequence encodes CASSPRQANQPQHF.